This TCR beta chain came from a study of blood T cell repertoires in COVID-19. Study information: The United States, Italy and Spain supplied acute and convalescent COVID-19 samples. In each case, the material was cDNA or gDNA derived from T cells, B-cell-depleted T cells, or PBMCs.

Sequencing used immunoSEQ multiplex PCR; TCRdb keeps in-frame clones, though not all of them. Among approximately 41,000 clones listed, about 81% were seen once. Germline V CDR1 and CDR2: SGHTA, FQGTGA. Trimming pared 4 bases from V and 5 bases from J, leaving 11 bases between. The CDR3 contains 13 residues. The chain uses TRBV7-3 and TRBJ1-1; D is possibly TRBD1 (5 bases). Specimen: peripheral blood. This clonotype was sampled from a man between 35 and 55 years old with active or convalescent COVID-19. The CDR3 DNA follows: TGTGCCAGCAGCTCGGGACGGGGGACTGAAGCTTTCTTT. This encodes CASSSGRGTEAFF.